These 6 T cell receptor beta chains were all obtained from the same sample, sequenced in a study of blood T cell repertoires in COVID-19. This table comes from immunoSEQ multiplex PCR, and its TCRdb copy is limited to in-frame clones, with some not included. The data contain nearly 350,000 clones, more than 75% of them singletons. Sequenced input: PBMCs or T cells enriched from blood (not recorded which). Receptors originate from a woman in her twenties or thirties who had recovered from COVID-19.

This rearrangement joins TRBV6-5 to TRBJ1-2, with D possibly being TRBD1 (5 bases). With 2 bases removed from V and 5 bases from J, the gap between germline ends came to 15 bases. The V gene's germline CDR1 is MNHEY and CDR2 SVGAGI. This CDR3 comprises 15 residues. The chain's CDR3 is CASSYDGAETYGYTF. The CDR3 DNA reads as TGTGCCAGCAGTTACGATGGGGCAGAAACTTATGGCTACACCTTC.

V gene TRBV24-1 combines with J gene TRBJ1-5, with D hard to call. Germline V gene sequence: CDR1 KGHDR, CDR2 SFDVKD. The CDR3 extends over 14 amino acids. Trimming stripped 3 bases from V and 3 bases from J, with 8 bases between. CDR3 sequence reads: CATSDAEFNQPQHF. Written as DNA, the CDR3 is TGTGCCACCAGTGATGCAGAATTCAATCAGCCCCAGCATTTT.

V and J are TRBV10-3 and TRBJ1-2, with 12 bases fitting TRBD1. V lost 6 bases, J lost 5 bases, and 7 bases stayed unmatched. Germline V CDR1 and CDR2: ENHRY, SYGVKD. The CDR3 is made up of 15 amino acids. CDR3 region: CAIRRGTGGVYGYTF. The DNA for the CDR3 is TGTGCCATCAGACGCGGGACAGGGGGCGTTTATGGCTACACCTTC.

Remarks on this clone: In the same sample, other DNA sequences code for this CDR3. The chain combines TRBV15 with TRBJ2-5; D is possibly TRBD1 (5 bases). CDR1 is LNHNV and CDR2 is YYDKDF in the germline V gene (reference sequence). Trimming cost V 0 bases and J 3 bases, with 5 bases left between them. CDR3 length: 13 amino acids. CDR3 in DNA: TGTGCCACCAGCAGAGACAGGGAAGAGACCCAGTACTTC. Translated: CATSRDREETQYF. Supplemented by reference TRBV15 and TRBJ2-5, the full variable domain reads DAMVIQNPRYQVTQFGKPVTLSCSQTLNHNVMYWYQQKSSQAPKLLFHYYDKDFNNEADTPDNFQSRRPNTSFCFLDIRSPGLGDTAMYLCATSRDREETQYFGPGTRLLVL.

The chain joins TRBV7-9 to TRBJ2-2; 8 bases map to TRBD2. The J segment lost 4 bases and the V segment lost 2 bases, leaving 3 bases of the junction unmatched. The germline gives CDR1 SEHNR, CDR2 FQNEAQ (reference sequence). The CDR3 runs 15 residues. CDR3 sequence: CASSLIRGGTGELFF. The CDR3 nucleotides are TGTGCCAGCAGCTTAATCCGGGGGGGCACCGGGGAGCTGTTTTTT.

V is TRBV7-6 and J is TRBJ2-3; 8 nucleotides match TRBD2. V lost 4 bases and J lost 2; bases outside the gene matches: 14. CDR3 length: 18 amino acids. CDR1 is SGHVS, CDR2 FNYEAQ, per germline. CDR3 in amino acids: CASSSSAGTRAPTDTQYF. CDR3 DNA: TGTGCCAGCAGCTCCTCTGCCGGGACTAGGGCCCCCACAGATACGCAGTATTTT.